A single sample is the source of the 15 T cell receptor beta chains below, sequenced in a study of blood T cell repertoires in COVID-19 (TCRdb year 2020). The method was the immunoSEQ multiplex PCR assay. TCRdb re-hosts the immuneACCESS table, in-frame sequences only. Its copies lack some clones; in the studies checked, an unresolved V gene accounts for under half of them, and the cause for the rest is not known. The sample includes around 270,000 clones, with 80% to 90% observed a single time. The ten largest account for about 4.6% of the sample. The sequenced sample was peripheral blood. These receptors were collected from a man in his forties with acute or convalescent COVID-19.

V and J are TRBV4-1 and TRBJ1-4; D is undetermined. V shed 0 bases and J shed 1 base, with 9 bases lying between them. The CDR3 extends over 16 amino acids. The V gene's germline CDR1 is MGHRA and CDR2 YSYEKL. The CDR3 DNA is TGCGCCAGCAGCCAAGATTCGAGAAGAACTAATGAAAAACTGTTTTTT. Protein sequence: CASSQDSRRTNEKLFF.

The gene calls are TRBV24-1 and TRBJ2-3; a weak D match, TRBD2 (5 bases). This CDR3 spans 16 amino acids. V lost 3 bases, J lost 2 bases, and 14 bases lay in between. The germline V gene has CDR1 KGHDR and CDR2 SFDVKD. CDR3 DNA: TGTGCCACCAGTGATGTCGGCGGAGGAACCACAGATACGCAGTATTTT. This codes for CATSDVGGGTTDTQYF.

This sequence joins TRBV6-2 or TRBV6-3 and TRBJ1-5; the match to TRBD1 covers 12 bases. The germline V gene encodes CDR1 MNHEY and CDR2 SVGEGT. After removal of 6 bases from V and 6 bases from J, the junction contained 6 bases not matched to a gene. There are 15 residues in the CDR3. CDR3 region: CASSPRGQGAQPQHF. The CDR3 region has the DNA TGTGCCAGCAGCCCACGGGGACAGGGGGCTCAGCCCCAGCATTTT.

The chain joins TRBV21-1 to TRBJ2-7; the table's D call TRBD1 went unverified against the DNA. TRBV21-1 is a recognized pseudogene. CDR3 size: 15 residues. CDR3 protein: CASSGRQECSYEQYF. The DNA for the CDR3 is TGTGCCAGCAGCGGTCGACAGGAATGTTCCTACGAGCAGTACTTC.

The chain recombines TRBV2 with TRBJ1-3; D is possibly TRBD1 (5 bases). The length of the CDR3 is 14 residues. Deletions cut 9 bases from V and 0 bases from J, with 12 bases between. Germline CDR1 and CDR2: SNHLY and FYNNEI. CDR3 in DNA: TGTGCCAGAAGACAGATGATCTCTGGAAACACCATATATTTT. Residues: CARRQMISGNTIYF.

The chain's CDR3 is CASSLGGASGEYNEQFF. The CDR3 coding sequence is TGTGCCAGCAGCTTGGGAGGGGCTAGCGGGGAATACAATGAGCAGTTCTTC. The genes are TRBV5-6 and TRBJ2-1; 9 bases are a match to TRBD2. V trimming: 0 bases; J trimming: 4 bases; junction bases outside the gene matches: 8. This CDR3 is built from 17 residues. Germline loops: CDR1 SGHDT, CDR2 YYEEEE.

The J gene is TRBJ1-4, the V gene TRBV5-1; maybe TRBD1 (6 bases). This CDR3 is 14 amino acids long. The V end lost 4 bases, the J end lost 0 bases, and 7 bases lay between the germline ends. Germline V gene lookup returns CDR1 SGHRS and CDR2 YFSETQ. The CDR3 DNA reads TGCGCCAGCAGCCGGACAGCAACTAATGAAAAACTGTTTTTT. It yields the protein CASSRTATNEKLFF.

The chain carries TRBV10-3 and TRBJ1-1; D uncertain. This CDR3 contains 13 residues. Trimming pared 7 bases from V and 5 bases from J, leaving 14 bases between. CDR1 and CDR2 from the germline V gene are ENHRY and SYGVKD. The CDR3 reads CAIMNEGKTEAFF. The CDR3 nucleotides read TGTGCCATCATGAACGAGGGTAAGACTGAAGCTTTCTTT.

This chain uses TRBV19 with TRBJ2-7; 8 bases are shared with TRBD1. Germline loops: CDR1 LNHDA, CDR2 SQIVND (reference sequence). CDR3 size: 15 residues. The ends lost 5 bases at V and 4 bases at J; junction bases unmatched: 10. CDR3 sequence (DNA): TGTGCCAGTAGTCTAACCGGGACAGGTCTTTACGAGCAGTACTTC. Translation: CASSLTGTGLYEQYF.

This clone was seen only once. This chain joins TRBV5-8 and TRBJ2-7, with D possibly matching TRBD2 (5 bases). CDR3 size: 14 residues. Per the germline V gene, CDR1 is SGHTS and CDR2 is YDEGEE. Trimming shortened V by 0 bases and J by 7 bases, and 14 bases separated the two germline ends. CDR3 in amino acids: CASSLETRRGEQYF. CDR3 nucleotide sequence: TGTGCCAGCAGCTTGGAAACACGGAGAGGGGAGCAGTACTTC.

The V gene is TRBV2, the J gene TRBJ2-3; no clear D gene. The CDR3 extends over 14 amino acids. V shed 5 bases and J shed 1 base, with 10 bases lying between them. Germline V CDR1 and CDR2: SNHLY, FYNNEI. CDR3 protein: CASSYTQRTDTQYF. In DNA form, the CDR3 reads TGTGCCAGCAGTTATACACAGCGCACAGATACGCAGTATTTT.

This clone occurred a few times. The chain links TRBV6-6 to TRBJ2-2; D is perhaps TRBD2 (7 bases). The CDR3 length is 13 residues. V was clipped by 8 bases and J by 3 bases, with 10 bases between them. Germline loops: CDR1 MNHNY, CDR2 SVGAGI (reference sequence). The DNA for the CDR3 is TGTGCCAGCGGGGGGGCGGACACCGGGGAGCTGTTTTTT. Its translation: CASGGADTGELFF.

To note about this clone: This CDR3 is also generated by other DNA sequences in the sample. This chain connects TRBV5-1 to TRBJ2-2; the D is unclear. This CDR3 has 15 amino acids. Germline values: CDR1 SGHRS, CDR2 YFSETQ. Trimming took 1 base from V and 0 from J, leaving 7 bases between them. The CDR3 protein is CASSLNTANTGELFF. The CDR3 DNA is TGCGCCAGCAGCTTGAATACAGCGAACACCGGGGAGCTGTTTTTT.

The chain carries TRBV2 and TRBJ1-2, with no clear D. Germline-derived CDR1 and CDR2 are SNHLY and FYNNEI. The CDR3 covers 12 residues. The germline V and J ends were trimmed by 3 bases and 7 bases, with 9 bases remaining between them. In DNA, the CDR3 is TGTGCCAGCAGTGAGTGGGGAGGTGGCTACACCTTC. Translated, it gives CASSEWGGGYTF.

The chain carries TRBV5-1 and TRBJ2-6, with TRBD1 matching 8 bases. CDR3 length: 17 residues. The J segment lost 0 bases and the V segment lost 7 bases, leaving 9 bases of the junction unmatched. Germline CDR1 reads SGHRS; CDR2 reads YFSETQ. The DNA for the CDR3 is TGCGCCAGCTGCAGGGGGCTGACCGACTCTGGGGCCAACGTCCTGACTTTC. Its translation is CASCRGLTDSGANVLTF.